What follows are 5 T cell receptor beta chains derived from one specimen sequenced in a study of shared clonotypes between healthy human individuals (TCRdb year 2020). The library was generated by the immunoSEQ multiplex PCR assay. The table comes from immuneACCESS by way of TCRdb, which keeps in-frame sequences with V and J called. Part of the clones is missing from these tables; in studies checked, under half for an unresolved V gene and the rest for unknown reasons. The sample has over a million clones on record, about 80% of them singletons. 0.55% to 0.7% of the sample is held by the ten biggest clonotypes. The sample comprised memory CD4+ T cells from PBMCs. Reading the label with the study, this specimen's cell subset or site is: CD45RA-negative fraction. Receptor source: a young man in good health. Some clones in this sample may be carry-over from other donors' samples.

This clone was picked up one time. J is TRBJ1-2 and V is TRBV10-3, with a tentative D call TRBD1 (5 bases). Trimming shortened V by 2 bases and J by 6 bases, and 10 bases separated the two germline ends. Germline CDR1 is ENHRY and CDR2 is SYGVKD. The CDR3 runs 13 residues. CDR3 loop: CAISETGTNGYTF. The CDR3 DNA follows: TGTGCCATCAGTGAGACGGGGACCAATGGCTACACCTTC.

The V and J genes are TRBV10-3 and TRBJ1-5; 7 bases fit TRBD1. Germline CDR1 ENHRY, CDR2 SYGVKD. The CDR3 has 15 amino acids. Unmatched junction bases numbered 7, after V lost 6 bases and J lost 2 bases. As DNA, the CDR3 is TGTGCCATCAGCGACAGGGCGGACGGCAATCAGCCCCAGCATTTT. As protein: CAISDRADGNQPQHF.

This chain connects TRBV28 to TRBJ1-5; 7 nucleotides match TRBD1. In germline, CDR1 is MDHEN, CDR2 SYDVKM. The CDR3 extends over 16 amino acids. V shed 5 bases, J shed 3 bases, and the junction held 10 bases outside the gene matches. The CDR3 DNA reads as TGTGCCAGCAGTCCCTTGGACAGGAGGCTCAATCAGCCCCAGCATTTT. It encodes CASSPLDRRLNQPQHF.

Remarks on this clone: The sample has other DNA sequences that encode this CDR3 too. This rearrangement joins TRBV4-1 to TRBJ1-2; tentative D call: TRBD1 (5 bases). The CDR3 runs 14 residues. Per germline, CDR1 MGHRA and CDR2 YSYEKL. Trimming shortened V by 6 bases and J by 5 bases, and 16 bases separated the two germline ends. The CDR3 region has the DNA TGCGCCAGCAGTCTAGAGGGACGGTTATATGGCTACACCTTC. It yields the protein CASSLEGRLYGYTF.

The genes are TRBV4-2 and TRBJ2-7; D remains unclear. V gave up 0 bases and J gave up 5 bases, with 8 bases separating them. The germline CDR1 and CDR2 sequences are LGHNA and YNFKEQ. This CDR3 is 13 amino acids long. CDR3 nucleotides: TGTGCCAGCAGCCAAGATGTCAGCAACGAGCAGTACTTC. Its protein is CASSQDVSNEQYF.